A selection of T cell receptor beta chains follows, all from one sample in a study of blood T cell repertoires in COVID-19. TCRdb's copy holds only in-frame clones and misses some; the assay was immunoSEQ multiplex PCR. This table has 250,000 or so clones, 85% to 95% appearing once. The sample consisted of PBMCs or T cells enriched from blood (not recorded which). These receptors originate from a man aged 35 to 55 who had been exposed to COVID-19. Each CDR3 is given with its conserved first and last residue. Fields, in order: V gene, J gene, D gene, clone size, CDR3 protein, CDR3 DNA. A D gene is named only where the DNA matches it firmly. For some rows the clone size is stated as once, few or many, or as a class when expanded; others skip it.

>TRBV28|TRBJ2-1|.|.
CASRKTRTDRASQFF
TGTGCCAGCAGGAAAACAAGGACAGATAGGGCGAGTCAGTTCTTC
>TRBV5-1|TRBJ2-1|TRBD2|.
CASSVGLAGDEQFF
TGCGCCAGCAGCGTCGGACTAGCGGGAGATGAGCAGTTCTTC
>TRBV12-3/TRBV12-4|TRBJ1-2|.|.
CASSHTGYYGYTF
TGTGCCAGCAGTCATACAGGGTACTATGGCTACACCTTC
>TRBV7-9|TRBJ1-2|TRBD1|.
CASSFRDRVQVYGYTF
TGTGCCAGCAGCTTCCGGGACAGGGTCCAGGTCTATGGCTACACCTTC
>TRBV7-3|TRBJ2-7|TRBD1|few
CASSVDRVGEQYF
TGTGCCAGCAGCGTAGACAGGGTTGGTGAGCAGTACTTC
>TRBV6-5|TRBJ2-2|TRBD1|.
CASRIQGYTGELFF
TGTGCCAGCAGGATACAGGGGTACACCGGGGAGCTGTTTTTT
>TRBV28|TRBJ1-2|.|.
CASRLSIAGYTF
TGTGCCAGCAGGCTTAGTATTGCTGGCTACACCTTC
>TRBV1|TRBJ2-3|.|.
CTSSQDAPTSGRAGDTQYF
TGCACCAGCAGCCAAGATGCCCCCACGAGCGGGAGGGCGGGAGATACGCAGTATTTT
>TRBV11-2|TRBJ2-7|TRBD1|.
CASSLGRGRGSEQYF
TGTGCCAGCAGCTTAGGCAGGGGGCGAGGGTCCGAGCAGTACTTC
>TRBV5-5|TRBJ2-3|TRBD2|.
CASSLEAGVGTDTQYF
TGTGCCAGCAGCTTAGAAGCGGGAGTCGGCACAGATACGCAGTATTTT
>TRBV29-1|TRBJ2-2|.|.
CSVVFALANTGELFF
TGCAGCGTTGTATTCGCGCTCGCGAACACCGGGGAGCTGTTTTTT
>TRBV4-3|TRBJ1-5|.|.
CASSQAIGGGFQPQHF
TGCGCCAGCAGCCAAGCTATAGGCGGGGGGTTTCAGCCCCAGCATTTT
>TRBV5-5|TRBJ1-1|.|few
CASSPQGRTEAFF
TGTGCCAGCAGCCCACAGGGAAGGACTGAAGCTTTCTTT
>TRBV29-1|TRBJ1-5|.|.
CSVAYTGNQPQHF
TGCAGCGTCGCCTACACAGGGAATCAGCCCCAGCATTTT
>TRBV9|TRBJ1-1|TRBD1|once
CASSVEGGQGQAFF
TGTGCCAGCAGCGTAGAGGGAGGACAGGGGCAAGCTTTCTTT
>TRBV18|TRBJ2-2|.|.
CASSPPGARATGELFF
TGTGCCAGCTCACCACCGGGGGCACGGGCCACCGGGGAGCTGTTTTTT
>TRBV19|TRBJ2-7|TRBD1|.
CASSTAGTGVDEQYF
TGTGCCAGTAGTACGGCCGGGACAGGGGTGGACGAGCAGTACTTC
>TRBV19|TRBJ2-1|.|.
CASSTLTRINEQFF
TGTGCCAGTAGTACCCTCACTAGGATCAATGAGCAGTTCTTC
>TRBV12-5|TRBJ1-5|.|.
CASGSAGSDQPQHF
TGTGCTAGTGGTTCCGCAGGGTCGGATCAGCCCCAGCATTTT
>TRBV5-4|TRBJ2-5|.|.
CASSLPRGEGRGGETQYF
TGTGCCAGCAGCTTGCCCCGTGGCGAGGGGCGGGGTGGGGAGACCCAGTACTTC
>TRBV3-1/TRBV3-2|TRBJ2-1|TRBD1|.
CASSQDSTGNEQFF
TGTGCCAGCAGCCAAGATTCGACAGGGAATGAGCAGTTCTTC
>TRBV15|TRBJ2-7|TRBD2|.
CATSRDRAGATHEQYF
TGTGCCACCAGCAGAGATCGAGCGGGAGCAACCCACGAGCAGTACTTC
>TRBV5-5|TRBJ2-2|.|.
CASSQTGHTGELFF
TGTGCCAGCAGTCAAACAGGGCACACCGGGGAGCTGTTTTTT
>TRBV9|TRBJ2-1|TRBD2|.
CASSGGRLVDEQFF
TGTGCCAGCAGCGGCGGGAGGTTGGTCGATGAGCAGTTCTTC
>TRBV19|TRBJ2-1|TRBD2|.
CASSIAGGPYNEQFF
TGTGCCAGTAGTATAGCGGGAGGGCCGTACAATGAGCAGTTCTTC
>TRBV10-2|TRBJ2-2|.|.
CASSEFKGVTGELFF
TGCGCCAGCAGTGAGTTTAAAGGGGTCACCGGGGAGCTGTTTTTT
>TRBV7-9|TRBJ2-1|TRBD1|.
CASRQGAPNEQFF
TGTGCCAGCCGACAGGGGGCGCCCAATGAGCAGTTCTTC
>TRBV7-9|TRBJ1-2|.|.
CASSDYRVYGYTF
TGTGCCAGCAGTGATTACAGGGTGTATGGCTACACCTTC
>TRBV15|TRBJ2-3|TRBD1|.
CATSREEAGGLDTQYF
TGTGCCACCAGCAGAGAAGAGGCAGGGGGCCTTGATACGCAGTATTTT
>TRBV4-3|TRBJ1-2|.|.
CASSQEDGGQVRYGYTF
TGCGCCAGCAGCCAAGAAGACGGGGGGCAGGTTCGGTATGGCTACACCTTC
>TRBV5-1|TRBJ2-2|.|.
CASSSSREVAGELFF
TGCGCCAGCAGCTCCTCCAGGGAAGTGGCCGGGGAGCTGTTTTTT
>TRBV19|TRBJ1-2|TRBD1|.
CASSTGQGLNYGYTF
TGTGCCAGTAGTACGGGACAGGGTCTCAACTATGGCTACACCTTC
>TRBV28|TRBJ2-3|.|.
CASVYGDTQYF
TGTGCCAGCGTGTACGGAGATACGCAGTATTTT
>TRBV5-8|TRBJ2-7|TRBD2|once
CASTLEFATSGRDEQYF
TGTGCCAGCACCCTAGAATTTGCTACTAGCGGGAGGGACGAGCAGTACTTC
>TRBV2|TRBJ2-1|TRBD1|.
CATRGQGEDNEQFF
TGTGCCACCCGAGGACAGGGGGAGGACAATGAGCAGTTCTTC
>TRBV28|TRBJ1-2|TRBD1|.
CASRGRQGVSLVYGYTF
TGTGCCAGCAGAGGAAGACAGGGGGTTTCCCTGGTCTATGGCTACACCTTC
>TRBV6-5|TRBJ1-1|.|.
CASSIYSGRNTEAFF
TGTGCCAGCAGTATTTACAGTGGCCGGAACACTGAAGCTTTCTTT
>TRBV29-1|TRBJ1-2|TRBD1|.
CSGTSGGTGDGYTF
TGCAGCGGCACCTCTGGGGGGACAGGGGATGGCTACACCTTC
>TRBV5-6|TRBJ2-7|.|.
CASSPGLGGSEQYF
TGTGCCAGCAGCCCTGGCCTTGGGGGCAGCGAGCAGTACTTC
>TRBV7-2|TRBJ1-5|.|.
CASSYGLSNQPQHF
TGTGCCAGCAGCTACGGACTGTCGAATCAGCCCCAGCATTTT
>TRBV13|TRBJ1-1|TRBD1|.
CASSRRGPTEAFF
TGTGCCAGCAGCCGTAGGGGGCCCACTGAAGCTTTCTTT
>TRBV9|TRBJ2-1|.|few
CASSVGSSLVDEQFF
TGTGCCAGCAGCGTAGGCTCTAGCTTAGTCGATGAGCAGTTCTTC
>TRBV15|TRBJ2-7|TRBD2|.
CAQEGLASYEQYF
TGTGCCCAAGAGGGACTAGCATCCTACGAGCAGTACTTC
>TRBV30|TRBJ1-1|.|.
CAWSEFTVQAFF
TGTGCCTGGAGCGAGTTCACGGTTCAAGCTTTCTTT
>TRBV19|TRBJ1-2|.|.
CASSIVGGGYTF
TGTGCCAGTAGTATAGTGGGCGGGGGCTACACCTTC
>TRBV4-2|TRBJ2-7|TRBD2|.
CASSQELAGVGYEQYF
TGTGCCAGCAGCCAGGAACTAGCGGGAGTTGGGTACGAGCAGTACTTC
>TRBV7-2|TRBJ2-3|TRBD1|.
CASSLMGQGVDTDTQYF
TGTGCCAGCAGCCTGATGGGACAGGGGGTTGACACAGATACGCAGTATTTT
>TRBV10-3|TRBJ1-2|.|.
CAISDIMTGGDGYTF
TGTGCCATCAGTGATATTATGACAGGTGGGGATGGCTACACCTTC
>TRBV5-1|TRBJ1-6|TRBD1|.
CASSPRPGQTYNSPLHF
TGCGCCAGCAGCCCACGGCCGGGACAGACATATAATTCACCCCTCCACTTT
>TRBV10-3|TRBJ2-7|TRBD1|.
CAISEGTGGDEQYF
TGTGCCATCAGTGAAGGGACAGGGGGTGACGAGCAGTACTTC